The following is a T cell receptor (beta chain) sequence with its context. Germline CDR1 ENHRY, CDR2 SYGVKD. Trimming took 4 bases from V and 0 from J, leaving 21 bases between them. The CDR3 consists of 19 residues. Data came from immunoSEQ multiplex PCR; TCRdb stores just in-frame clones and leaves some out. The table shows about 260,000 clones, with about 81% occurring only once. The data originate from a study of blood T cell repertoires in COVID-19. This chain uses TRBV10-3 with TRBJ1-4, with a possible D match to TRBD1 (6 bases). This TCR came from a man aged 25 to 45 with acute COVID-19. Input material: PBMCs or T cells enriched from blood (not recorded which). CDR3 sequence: CAISVSRDTKGPTNEKLFF. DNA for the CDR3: TGTGCCATCAGTGTATCCCGGGACACCAAGGGGCCAACTAATGAAAAACTGTTTTTT.